A selection of T cell receptor beta chains follows, all from one sample in a study of T cells in Graves' hyperthyroidism and ophthalmopathy. Each CDR3 protein is one row after TCRdb ran MiXCR on the multiplex PCR reads. The sample has some 350,000 distinct CDR3 sequences, over 12% seen once. What was sequenced was blood. These receptors came from an older woman with Graves' ophthalmopathy. The CDR3 runs from the conserved cysteine through the conserved F or W. Fields, in order: V gene, J gene, clone size, D gene, CDR3 protein, CDR3 DNA. D genes are given only for firm matches. Clone size is stated in some rows and not others, as once, few, many or a class when expanded.

TRBV19	TRBJ2-4	.	.	CASTDGRGGDKNIQYF	TGTGCCAGTACCGACGGGAGAGGGGGAGACAAAAACATTCAGTACTTC
TRBV28	TRBJ1-5	many	.	CASSLVGAGGNQPQHF	TGTGCCAGCAGTTTAGTCGGGGCAGGGGGCAATCAGCCCCAGCATTTT
TRBV7-2	TRBJ1-3	few	.	CASSLDRSLSGNTIYF	TGTGCCAGCAGCTTAGACAGGTCCCTGTCTGGAAACACCATATATTTT
TRBV28	TRBJ1-1	.	TRBD1	CASSLRSGQGFRYTEAFF	TGTGCCAGCAGCCTCCGGTCGGGACAGGGTTTTAGGTACACTGAAGCTTTCTTT
TRBV15	TRBJ1-1	few	.	CATSRPGQQNTEAFF	TGTGCCACCAGCAGGCCAGGACAACAGAACACTGAAGCTTTCTTT
TRBV5-4	TRBJ2-1	few	TRBD2	CASSLATSGRASEQFF	TGTGCCAGCAGCTTGGCGACTAGCGGGAGGGCCAGTGAGCAGTTCTTC
TRBV6-1	TRBJ2-7	many	TRBD2	CASSQAGGPQEQYF	TGTGCCAGCAGCCAAGCGGGAGGGCCGCAAGAGCAGTACTTC
TRBV7-2	TRBJ2-6	.	TRBD1	CASRLRQGESSGANVLTF	TGTGCCAGCAGATTAAGACAGGGCGAAAGCTCTGGGGCCAACGTCCTGACTTTC
TRBV5-1	TRBJ2-3	.	TRBD2	CASSLRASGGTSTDTQYF	TGCGCCAGCAGCTTGAGGGCTAGCGGGGGGACTAGCACAGATACGCAGTATTTT
TRBV5-1	TRBJ2-7	many	.	CASNPDRLTYEQYF	TGCGCCAGCAACCCCGACAGGCTGACCTACGAGCAGTACTTC
TRBV6-9	TRBJ1-1	.	.	CASSFEVTNTEAFF	TGTGCCAGTAGTTTCGAGGTGACGAACACTGAAGCTTTCTTT
TRBV4-2	TRBJ2-7	many	.	CASSQDLSGYEQYF	TGTGCCAGCAGCCAAGATCTAAGTGGGTACGAGCAGTACTTC
TRBV28	TRBJ2-3	many	.	CASTPDSVPTDTQYF	TGTGCCAGCACCCCCGACTCGGTACCCACAGATACGCAGTATTTT
TRBV20-1	TRBJ2-3	many	TRBD2	CSANALADYLTDTQYF	TGCAGTGCTAACGCACTAGCGGACTACCTCACAGATACGCAGTATTTT
TRBV5-1	TRBJ2-5	few	TRBD1	CASSTGVSETQYF	TGCGCCAGTTCGACAGGGGTATCTGAGACCCAGTACTTC
TRBV5-1	TRBJ1-4	few	TRBD1	CASSATGVTNEKLFF	TGCGCCAGCAGCGCGACAGGGGTTACTAATGAAAAACTGTTTTTT
TRBV20-1	TRBJ2-7	many	TRBD1	CSAMNRGSEREQYF	TGCAGTGCAATGAACAGGGGGTCGGAACGCGAGCAGTACTTC
TRBV20-1	TRBJ2-7	many	.	CSAMGGGVYEQYF	TGCAGTGCTATGGGGGGAGGCGTCTACGAGCAGTACTTC
TRBV28	TRBJ2-7	.	.	CASYRAGRAEQYF	TGTGCCTCCTACCGGGCGGGGCGCGCCGAGCAGTACTTC
TRBV29-1	TRBJ2-3	.	TRBD2	CSVDVAGYSTDTRYF	TGCAGCGTTGATGTAGCGGGGTATAGCACAGATACGCGGTATTTT
TRBV3-1	TRBJ1-5	many	.	CASSQDTGNQPQHF	TGTGCCAGCAGCCAAGATACGGGGAATCAGCCCCAGCATTTT
TRBV3-1	TRBJ2-2	many	.	CASSQDRGRSTGELFF	TGTGCCAGCAGCCAAGATAGGGGGAGATCTACCGGGGAGCTGTTTTTT
TRBV12-3/TRBV12-4	TRBJ1-1	.	TRBD1	CASSFRQGRNTEAFF	TGTGCCAGCAGTTTCCGACAGGGGCGGAACACTGAAGCTTTCTTT
TRBV20-1	TRBJ2-3	many	TRBD2	CSANGLAGTSTDTQYF	TGCAGTGCCAACGGACTAGCGGGCACTAGCACAGATACGCAGTATTTT
TRBV5-1	TRBJ1-2	.	.	CASSSKGNYGYTF	TGCGCCAGCAGCTCCAAAGGGAACTATGGCTACACCTTC
TRBV5-1	TRBJ2-1	many	TRBD1	CASSYRQGGDNEQFF	TGCGCCAGCAGCTATAGACAGGGGGGGGACAATGAGCAGTTCTTC
TRBV24-1	TRBJ2-1	many	TRBD2	CATSDPGLAGNYNEQFF	TGTGCCACCAGTGACCCGGGACTAGCGGGGAACTACAATGAGCAGTTCTTC